A selection of T cell receptor beta chains follows, all from one sample in a study of blood T cell repertoires in COVID-19. Profiling relied on immunoSEQ multiplex PCR, and the TCRdb table lists in-frame clones only, not all of them. The sample has about 130,000 clones; around 86% are singletons. Input material: PBMCs or T cells enriched from blood (not recorded which). Source of these receptors: a man aged 25 to 45 who had recovered from COVID-19. CDR3s include the opening cysteine and the closing phenylalanine or tryptophan.

>TRBJ1-2|TRBV21-1
CASSKSGQGTSSYGYTF
>TRBJ1-5|TRBV9
CASSVVPLGLRPGSNQPQHF
>TRBJ1-5|TRBV9
CASSGQGNQPQHF
>TRBJ2-1|TRBV27
CASSLAGNSYNEQFF
>TRBJ2-5|TRBV5-4
CASSLASSGGYWGAETQYF
>TRBJ1-1|TRBV7-9
CASSFQAGGTEAFF
>TRBJ1-5|TRBV27
CASSTAWTGNQPQHF
>TRBJ1-1|TRBV11-1
CASSLPQTGNTEAFF
>TRBJ2-1|TRBV19
CASSILGASSDARFF
>TRBJ1-5|TRBV24-1
CATTTGPPQRLNQPQHF
>TRBJ1-1|TRBV2
CASKGEGAEAFF
>TRBJ2-7|TRBV9
CASSVVDSSAYEQYF
>TRBJ1-2|TRBV6-5
CASSYGQEVAGYTF
>TRBJ2-5|TRBV6-7
CASSYRASGGGARETQYF
>TRBJ2-7|TRBV19
CASSIEPGVGYEQYF
>TRBJ1-2|TRBV4-1
CASSQVTDPNYGYTF
>TRBJ2-2|TRBV28
CASSFQGRGELFF
>TRBJ2-7|TRBV29-1
CSVDASRDEQYF
>TRBJ1-5|TRBV6-5
CASSKRQGLPQHF
>TRBJ1-5|TRBV27
CASRAGTGGLRNQPQHF
>TRBJ1-6|TRBV6-1
CASSEGTDNSPLHF
>TRBJ1-1|TRBV29-1
CSVDDGLMNTEAFF
>TRBJ1-2|TRBV15
CATSPGGGVYGYTF
>TRBJ1-5|TRBV6-6
CASRTGDSNQPQHF
>TRBJ2-3|TRBV7-2
CASSFGLPTGDTQYF
>TRBJ1-2|TRBV6-5
CASSPDRGHYGYTF
>TRBJ1-5|TRBV3-1/TRBV3-2
CASSHRPGQYNQPQHF
>TRBJ2-4|TRBV4-1
CASSQGRQSENIQYF
>TRBJ1-6|TRBV6-5
CASSYRGDNSPLHF
>TRBJ1-2|TRBV19
CATTPPGQGAIGYTF
>TRBJ1-2|TRBV2
CASREQYYGYTF
>TRBJ2-6|TRBV5-4
CASSWGTSGRSGANVLTF
>TRBJ1-3|TRBV2
CASSLQGARGNTIYF
>TRBJ2-5|TRBV4-1
CASSRGRSGGQETQYF
>TRBJ1-2|TRBV9
CASSVESFDTVYGYTF
>TRBJ1-5|TRBV19
CASSSPGQGISKPQHF
>TRBJ2-1|TRBV7-6
CASSFGPALPGHEQFFPAQFF
>TRBJ1-1|TRBV29-1
CSAMAGDRMNTEAFF
>TRBJ1-1|TRBV5-1
CASSLELGYTEAFF
>TRBJ2-2|TRBV5-4
CASSHPEAGELFF
>TRBJ1-2|TRBV12-3/TRBV12-4
CASSLSSGYTF
>TRBJ1-5|TRBV12-5
CASGLEQNQPQHF
>TRBJ2-2|TRBV2
CASSANGGAMTGELFF
>TRBJ1-5|TRBV28
CASSGGTVSNQPQHF
>TRBJ2-1|TRBV11-2
CASLSQGPEQFF
>TRBJ1-5|TRBV3-1/TRBV3-2
CASSQETGNFGNQPQHF
>TRBJ2-6|TRBV30
CARQQGTGANVLTF
>TRBJ1-6|TRBV27
CASRPTGSGNSPLHF
>TRBJ2-7|TRBV11-2
CASSFGSGTLEQYF
>TRBJ1-1|TRBV7-9
CASSYAGGGNTEAFF
>TRBJ1-5|TRBV7-3
CASSLWQYSNQPQHF